The present entry profiles one T cell receptor (beta chain) with its context. Its target is not known. The assay was immunoSEQ multiplex PCR, and TCRdb's table has in-frame clones only and misses some. This sample yields about 120,000 clones, of which roughly 95% are seen a single time; about 3.3% belongs to the top ten. This entry is derived from a study of graft-versus-host responses after intestinal transplantation. About the research overall: Recipients were all induced with anti-thymocyte globulin, then given tacrolimus and steroids for around three years.

CDR1 is MDHEN, CDR2 SYDVKM, per germline. V lost 3 bases to trimming and J lost 3 bases, with 6 bases between them. This CDR3 contains 12 residues. This TCR was sampled from a human donor who received an intestinal transplant. The sequencing used unstimulated CD8+ T cells sorted from spleen or lymph node cells, collected before intestinal transplant. The chain employs TRBV28 and TRBJ2-7; no clear D. CDR3 loop: CASSLPGYEQYF. CDR3 nucleotides: TGTGCCAGCAGTTTGCCGGGCTACGAGCAGTACTTC.